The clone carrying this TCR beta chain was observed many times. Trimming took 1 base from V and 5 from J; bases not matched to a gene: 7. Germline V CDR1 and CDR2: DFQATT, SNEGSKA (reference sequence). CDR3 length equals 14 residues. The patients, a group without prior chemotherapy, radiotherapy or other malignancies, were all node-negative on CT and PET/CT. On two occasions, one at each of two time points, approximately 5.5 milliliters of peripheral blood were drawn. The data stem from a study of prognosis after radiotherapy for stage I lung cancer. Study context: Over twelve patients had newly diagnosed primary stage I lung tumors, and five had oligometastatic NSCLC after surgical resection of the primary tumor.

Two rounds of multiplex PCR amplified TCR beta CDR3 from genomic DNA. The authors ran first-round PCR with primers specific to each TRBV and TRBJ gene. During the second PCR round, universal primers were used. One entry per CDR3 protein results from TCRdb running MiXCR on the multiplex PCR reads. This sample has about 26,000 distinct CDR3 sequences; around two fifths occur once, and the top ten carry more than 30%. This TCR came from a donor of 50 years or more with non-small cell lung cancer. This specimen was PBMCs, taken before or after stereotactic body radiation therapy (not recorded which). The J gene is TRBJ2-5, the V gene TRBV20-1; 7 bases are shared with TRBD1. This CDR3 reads CSARVGGQFETQYF. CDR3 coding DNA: TGCAGTGCTAGAGTTGGGGGACAGTTTGAGACCCAGTACTTC.